This T cell receptor beta chain stems from a study of T-cell reconstitution after alpha-beta-depleted transplantation in children. The study, taken as a whole, reports: T-cell numbers and diversity, one year after transplant, stemmed largely from T cells that were newly produced. Reportedly, roughly two months post-transplant, alpha-beta T cells arose from several hundred expanded graft clones. The study traced high day-60 TCRbeta diversity in some patients to surviving recipient T cells and thymic progenitors.

During its preparation, the TCRbeta library received unique molecular identifiers. TCRdb analysed the PCR reads with MiXCR anew, one entry per CDR3 protein. The data show about 440,000 distinct CDR3 sequences, over 40% seen once. Remarks on this clonotype: Antigen unknown.

The sequence derives from a girl aged 2 to 9 with aplastic anemia, due to receive a stem cell transplant. The sample here was PBMCs, taken before TCRalphabeta/CD19-depleted stem cell transplant.

In DNA, the CDR3 is TGCAGTGCTAGAGATGAGAGAAAAGAGACCCAGTACTTC. Translation gives CSARDERKETQYF. This chain joins TRBV20-1 and TRBJ2-5; D unresolved. There are 13 residues in the CDR3. Trimming left V 0 bases short and J 3 bases short, with 8 bases between. Germline V gene data show CDR1 as DFQATT and CDR2 as SNEGSKA (reference sequence).